Each of the 21 T cell receptor beta chains below was sequenced from the same sample in a study of T cell clonality in common variable immunodeficiency. Data came from immunoSEQ multiplex PCR; TCRdb stores just in-frame clones and leaves some out. The sample contains some 33,000 clones, none of them singletons. Sequencing input: peripheral blood mononuclear cells. Every receptor here comes from a person aged 18 to 75 in good health.

This clone was seen a handful of times. The read terminates 3 residues before the CDR3 end, so the remaining end is supplied by the germline J gene. The chain uses TRBV7-2 and TRBJ2-3; D perhaps matches TRBD2 (6 bases). The CDR3 covers 14 residues. Germline CDR1 and CDR2: SGHTA and FQGNSA. CDR3 bases read: TGTGCCAGCAGCCGAGAGCGGGCCCAAGAGACG. This codes for CASSRERAQET. The full-length CDR3 reads as CASSRERAQETQYF.

The sample holds many counts of this clone. The read halts 3 residues ahead of the CDR3 end, with the missing end drawn from the germline J gene. The chain couples TRBV6-4 to TRBJ1-5; tentatively, D is TRBD1 (5 bases). The CDR3 length is 15 residues. V was shortened by 2 bases and J by 3 bases, with 11 bases between the two germline ends. Germline loops: CDR1 MRHNA, CDR2 SNTAGT. CDR3 sequence reads: CASSDPSGLNQPQHF. The CDR3 bases that were read are TGTGCCAGCAGTGACCCTTCAGGGCTCAATCAGCCC.

This clone was counted at least ten times. The covered CDR3 bases are TGCAGCGTTGGGCAGGGACAAACTAACTATGGC. Translation gives CSVGQGQTNYG. The full CDR3 reads CSVGQGQTNYGYTF. The V call is TRBV29-1, the J call TRBJ1-2; tentative D call: TRBD1 (6 bases). The read comes to an end 3 residues before the CDR3 does, leaving the germline J gene to fill in the end. CDR3 length: 14 amino acids. The V gene lost 4 bases and the J gene lost 0 bases, with 12 bases spanning the gap. Germline V gives CDR1 SQVTM, CDR2 ANQGSEA.

This clone has ten or more counts. The read halts 3 residues ahead of the CDR3 end, with the missing end drawn from the germline J gene. The chain is built from TRBV2 and TRBJ1-4; TRBD1 might be the D (5 bases). The CDR3 loop spans 15 amino acids. Trimming pared 7 bases from V and 3 bases from J, leaving 15 bases between. Germline CDR1 reads SNHLY; CDR2 reads FYNNEI. The sequenced CDR3 bases are TGTGCCAGCACCCGAACCAGGGTGGCTAATGAAAAA. Amino acids: CASTRTRVANEK. The entire CDR3 reads CASTRTRVANEKLFF.

This clone occurred many times. CDR3 DNA, as far as it was read: TGTGCCAGCAGCAGCTTCGGTAATTCACCC. Protein sequence: CASSSFGNSP. The full CDR3 protein reads CASSSFGNSPLHF. The chain is built from TRBV5-4 and TRBJ1-6; D is unresolved. The read halts 3 residues ahead of the CDR3 end, with the missing end drawn from the germline J gene. CDR1 and CDR2 (germline): SGHNT, YYREEE (reference sequence). V was pared by 4 bases and J by 6 bases, with 8 bases between. CDR3 length: 13 residues.

This clone showed up many times. The read halts 3 residues ahead of the CDR3 end, with the missing end drawn from the germline J gene. The chain combines TRBV18 with TRBJ2-1; 13 bases are a match to TRBD2. There are 15 residues in the CDR3. CDR1 KGHSH and CDR2 LQKENI come from the germline V gene. V dropped 6 bases and J dropped 6; count of bases not matched to a gene: 5. CDR3: CASSGGTSGANEQFF. Partial CDR3 DNA: TGTGCCAGCTCGGGTGGGACTAGCGGGGCCAATGAG. The full variable domain, with the rest looked up from reference TRBV18 and TRBJ2-1, is NAGVMQNPRHLVRRRGQEARLRCSPMKGHSHVYWYRQLPEEGLKFMVYLQKENIIDESGMPKERFSAEFPKEGPSILRIQQVVRGDSAAYFCASSGGTSGANEQFFGPGTRLTVL.

This clone appeared many times. The read finishes 3 residues shy of the CDR3 end, and the germline J gene is used to complete it. The V and J genes are TRBV19 and TRBJ2-7; 11 bases are a match to TRBD2. The V segment lost 4 bases and the J segment 2 bases; nucleotides outside the gene matches: 10. The germline gives CDR1 LNHDA, CDR2 SQIVND (reference sequence). CDR3 length: 17 residues. Incomplete CDR3 DNA: TGTGCCAGTAGTACAAAGTCTGGACTAGCGGGTACCTACGAG. Protein product: CASSTKSGLAGTYE. The CDR3 as a whole reads CASSTKSGLAGTYEQYF.

This clone was seen a handful of times. With the read ending 3 residues before the CDR3 end, the germline J gene is used to fill in that end. V usage is TRBV20-1 and J usage is TRBJ2-7, with TRBD1 matching over 8 bases. CDR3 length equals 17 residues. The junction had 12 bases not matched to a gene; V was cut back by 0 bases and J by 2 bases. Per germline, CDR1 DFQATT and CDR2 SNEGSKA (reference sequence). The part of the CDR3 DNA that was read is TGCAGTGCTAGAGATTTTAGGCGACAGGGGACCCCCTACGAG. As protein: CSARDFRRQGTPYE. The whole CDR3 sequence reads CSARDFRRQGTPYEQYF.

This clone has ten or more counts. The read finishes 3 residues shy of the CDR3 end, and the germline J gene is used to complete it. V gene TRBV4-1 combines with J gene TRBJ2-7; TRBD2 agrees at 7 bases. Per germline, CDR1 MGHRA and CDR2 YSYEKL. J gave up 5 bases and V 4 bases, and 5 bases lay outside the gene matches. This CDR3 is 13 amino acids long. The CDR3 DNA, read in part, is TGCGCCAGCAGCCGACTAGCACACGACGAG. Translated: CASSRLAHDE. In full, the CDR3 reads CASSRLAHDEQYF.

This clone has just a few counts. The DNA ends 3 residues before the CDR3 does, and the rest of the CDR3 is filled in from the germline J gene. This chain joins TRBV7-9 and TRBJ1-2; the match to TRBD1 covers 7 bases. The CDR3 covers 14 residues. Germline loops: CDR1 SEHNR, CDR2 FQNEAQ (reference sequence). CDR3 DNA, as far as it was read: TGTGCCAGCAGCTTAGCACAGGGGACAGATACC. Encoded protein: CASSLAQGTDT. The CDR3 in its entirety is CASSLAQGTDTYTF.

This clone was seen ten or more times. Read coverage stops 3 residues before the CDR3 terminus; the germline J gene supplies the remainder. V usage is TRBV18 and J usage is TRBJ1-1; 7 bases match TRBD1. Per germline, CDR1 KGHSH and CDR2 LQKENI. Unmatched junction bases numbered 3, after V lost 2 bases and J lost 3 bases. The CDR3 totals 14 residues. The CDR3 bases that were read are TGTGCCAGCTCACCAACCCAGGGGGACACTGAA. Its translation is CASSPTQGDTE. The full CDR3 protein reads CASSPTQGDTEAFF. The whole variable domain, remainder taken from reference TRBV18 and TRBJ1-1, is NAGVMQNPRHLVRRRGQEARLRCSPMKGHSHVYWYRQLPEEGLKFMVYLQKENIIDESGMPKERFSAEFPKEGPSILRIQQVVRGDSAAYFCASSPTQGDTEAFFGQGTRLTVV.

This clone was observed many times. The CDR3 goes on 3 residues after the read ends, and that part is filled in from the germline J gene. The chain links TRBV30 to TRBJ2-3, with 13 bases that match TRBD2. After removal of 3 bases from V and 3 bases from J, the junction contained 0 bases not matched to a gene. CDR3 size: 14 residues. Germline V lookup: CDR1 GTSNPN, CDR2 SVGIG (reference sequence). Here the CDR3 reads CAWRTSGGTDTQYF. The DNA read from the CDR3 is TGTGCCTGGAGGACTAGCGGGGGGACAGATACG. Variable domain in full (rest from reference TRBV30 and TRBJ2-3): SQTIHQWPATLVQPVGSPLSLECTVEGTSNPNLYWYRQAAGRGLQLLFYSVGIGQISSEVPQNLSASRPQDRQFILSSKKLLLSDSGFYLCAWRTSGGTDTQYFGPGTRLTVL.

This clone has ten or more counts. With the read ending 3 residues before the CDR3 end, the germline J gene is used to fill in that end. This chain joins TRBV20-1 and TRBJ1-5, with D possibly TRBD1 on 5 matching bases. Germline V gene sequence: CDR1 DFQATT, CDR2 SNEGSKA (reference sequence). The V gene lost 8 bases and the J gene lost 9 bases, with 20 bases spanning the gap. The CDR3 covers 13 residues. The CDR3 loop is CSTGGMDQRPQHF. CDR3 DNA, as far as it was read: TGCAGTACGGGGGGGATGGACCAACGGCCC.

This clone was seen repeatedly, ten times or more. The CDR3 extends 3 residues past the end of the read, so its final part is completed from the germline J gene. The chain has TRBV29-1 and TRBJ2-5; D gene ambiguous. The V gene's germline CDR1 is SQVTM and CDR2 ANQGSEA. CDR3 length: 12 residues. Trimming removed 1 base from V and 5 bases from J, with 8 bases in between. CDR3 amino acids: CSVEGPRETQYF. The DNA read from the CDR3 is TGCAGCGTTGAAGGCCCTAGGGAGACC.

This clone occurred many times. From the germline J gene comes the end of the CDR3, since the read stops 3 residues before it. The gene calls are TRBV7-9 and TRBJ2-7, with D possibly TRBD2 on 5 matching bases. V was cut by 5 bases and J by 3 bases, with 17 bases left in between. Per germline, CDR1 SEHNR and CDR2 FQNEAQ (reference sequence). This CDR3 is 15 amino acids long. The CDR3: CASSPKLRVGYEQYF. The sequenced CDR3 bases are TGTGCCAGCAGCCCGAAGTTGCGGGTTGGCTACGAG.

This clone was recorded at least ten times. The read gets to within 3 residues of the CDR3 end, and the germline J gene fills in the rest. The chain has TRBV20-1 and TRBJ1-2; D possibly corresponds to TRBD1 (5 bases). Trimming pared 0 bases from V and 4 bases from J, leaving 12 bases between. Germline V gives CDR1 DFQATT, CDR2 SNEGSKA (reference sequence). This CDR3 is built from 14 residues. CDR3 sequence reads: CSARDLTESYGYTF. The part of the CDR3 DNA that was read is TGCAGTGCTAGAGATCTGACAGAGTCCTATGGC.

This clone was detected ten times or more. Read coverage stops 3 residues before the CDR3 terminus; the germline J gene supplies the remainder. This sample also contains other DNA sequences that code for the same CDR3. This rearrangement joins TRBV2 to TRBJ2-7; D is undetermined. V dropped 6 bases and J dropped 2 bases, with 11 bases sitting between them. The germline gives CDR1 SNHLY, CDR2 FYNNEI. The CDR3 has 13 residues. The CDR3 bases that were read are TGTGCCAGCAGCCTACAGACACCCTACGAG. The encoded protein is CASSLQTPYE. The complete CDR3 reads CASSLQTPYEQYF. Supplemented by reference TRBV2 and TRBJ2-7, the full variable domain reads EPEVTQTPSHQVTQMGQEVILRCVPISNHLYFYWYRQILGQKVEFLVSFYNNEISEKSEIFDDQFSVERPDGSNFTLKIRSTKLEDSAMYFCASSLQTPYEQYFGPGTRLTVT.

The table lists this clone with many counts. The sequenced part of the CDR3 DNA is TGTGCCAGCAGTGAAGCCTCGGGGGTAGTCCGGTACGAG. It yields the protein CASSEASGVVRYE. In full, the CDR3 reads CASSEASGVVRYEQYF. The J gene is TRBJ2-7, the V gene TRBV6-1; D is perhaps TRBD2 (6 bases). The missing CDR3 end, 3 residues past where the read stops, is filled in from the germline J gene. The V and J ends lost 0 bases and 4 bases respectively, with 16 bases between them. Germline V CDR1 and CDR2: MNHNS, SASEGT. The CDR3 is made up of 16 amino acids.

This clone was recorded many times. Read data end 3 residues before the CDR3 end; the end is taken from the germline J gene. The chain combines TRBV7-6 with TRBJ2-5; 15 bases match TRBD2. The germline V gene encodes CDR1 SGHVS and CDR2 FNYEAQ. Trimming took 4 bases from V and 7 from J; bases not matched to a gene: 7. The length of the CDR3 is 16 residues. CDR3 residues: CASSSTGTSGRRTQYF. The DNA read from the CDR3 is TGTGCCAGCAGCTCAACCGGGACTAGCGGGAGGAGGACC. The complete variable domain, with remaining parts taken from reference TRBV7-6 and TRBJ2-5, reads GAGVSQSPRYKVTKRGQDVALRCDPISGHVSLYWYRQALGQGPEFLTYFNYEAQQDKSGLPNDRFSAERPEGSISTLTIQRTEQRDSAMYRCASSSTGTSGRRTQYFGPGTRLLVL.

This clone was recorded many times. The read finishes 3 residues shy of the CDR3 end, and the germline J gene is used to complete it. The V gene is TRBV11-2, the J gene TRBJ1-4; D gene uncertain. CDR3 size: 12 residues. CDR1 SGHAT and CDR2 FQNNGV come from the germline V gene. The CDR3 reads CASSTRPGELFF. CDR3 bases read: TGTGCCAGCAGCACACGGCCCGGGGAA.

At least ten counts were recorded for this clone. With the read ending 3 residues before the CDR3 end, the germline J gene is used to fill in that end. The chain uses TRBV18 and TRBJ2-7, with D perhaps matching TRBD2 (5 bases). Germline lookup yields CDR1 KGHSH and CDR2 LQKENI. V gave up 3 bases and J gave up 6 bases, with 15 bases separating them. This CDR3 is built from 14 residues. CDR3 DNA (partial): TGTGCCAGCTCACCCACCACGGCCCGGGGCGAG. It translates to CASSPTTARGE. The CDR3 as a whole reads CASSPTTARGEQYF.